Included here is one TCR beta chain sequence, with context. The antigen is unknown. Germline CDR1 SGHTA, CDR2 FQGNSA. J lost 2 bases, V lost 1 base, and 1 base had no gene match. CDR3 size: 14 residues. These data come from a study of chemoradiotherapy in HPV16-positive cancers. Study-level information: Candidate HPV-specific T-cell clones and common TCR motifs came from functional assays in a couple of HPV16-positive patients.

General study points: Only a couple of HPV16-positive patients supplied the functional HPV-specificity definition.

Some clones are missing from TCRdb's copy, which holds only in-frame ones; the method was immunoSEQ multiplex PCR. The sample records under 900 clones, roughly 92% being singletons. Sequencing was performed on tumor tissue, taken from a patient who underwent chemoradiotherapy. The chain uses TRBV7-2 and TRBJ2-5; 7 bases are a match to TRBD2. This TCR came from a human donor with HPV-associated anogenital cancer. The CDR3 here is CASSLVRGQETQYF. CDR3 sequence (DNA): TGTGCCAGCAGCTTAGTGCGGGGGCAAGAGACCCAGTACTTC.